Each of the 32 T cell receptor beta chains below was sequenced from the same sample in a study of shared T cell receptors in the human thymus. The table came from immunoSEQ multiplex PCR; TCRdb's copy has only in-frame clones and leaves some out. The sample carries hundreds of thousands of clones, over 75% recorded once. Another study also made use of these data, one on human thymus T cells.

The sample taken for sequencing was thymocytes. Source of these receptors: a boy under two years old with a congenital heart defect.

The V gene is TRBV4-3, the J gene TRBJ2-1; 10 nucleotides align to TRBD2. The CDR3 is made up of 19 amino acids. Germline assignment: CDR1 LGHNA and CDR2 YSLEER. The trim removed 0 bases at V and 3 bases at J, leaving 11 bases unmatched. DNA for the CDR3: TGCGCCAGCAGCCAAGACCCCAGCGGGAGGGCCTCGGGCTACAATGAGCAGTTCTTC. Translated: CASSQDPSGRASGYNEQFF.

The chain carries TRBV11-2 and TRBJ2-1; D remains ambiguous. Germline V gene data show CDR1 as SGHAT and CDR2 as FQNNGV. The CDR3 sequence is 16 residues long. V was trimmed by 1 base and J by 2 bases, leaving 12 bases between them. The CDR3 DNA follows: TGTGCCAGCAGCTTAGGTCGGCAGAGGCCCTACAATGAGCAGTTCTTC. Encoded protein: CASSLGRQRPYNEQFF.

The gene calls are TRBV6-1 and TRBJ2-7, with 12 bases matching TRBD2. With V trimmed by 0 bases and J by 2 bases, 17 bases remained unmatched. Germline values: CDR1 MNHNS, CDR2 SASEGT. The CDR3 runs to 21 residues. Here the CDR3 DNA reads TGTGCCAGCAGTGAAGCGTGGGAGAAGGGGACTAGCGGGCTACTTACCTACGAGCAGTACTTC. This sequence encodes CASSEAWEKGTSGLLTYEQYF.

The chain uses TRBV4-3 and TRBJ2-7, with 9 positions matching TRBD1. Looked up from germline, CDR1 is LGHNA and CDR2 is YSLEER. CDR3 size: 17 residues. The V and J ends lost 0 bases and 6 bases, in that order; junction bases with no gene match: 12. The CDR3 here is CASSQEVSGTGRCEQYF. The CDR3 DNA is TGCGCCAGCAGCCAAGAGGTCTCCGGGACAGGGAGGTGCGAGCAGTACTTC.

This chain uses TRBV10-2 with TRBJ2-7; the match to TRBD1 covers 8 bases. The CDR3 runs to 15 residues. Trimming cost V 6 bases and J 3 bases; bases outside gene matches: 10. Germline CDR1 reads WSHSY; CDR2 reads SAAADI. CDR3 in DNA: TGCGCCAGCAGAGAAACTCCAGGGGGCGACTACGAGCAGTACTTC. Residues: CASRETPGGDYEQYF.

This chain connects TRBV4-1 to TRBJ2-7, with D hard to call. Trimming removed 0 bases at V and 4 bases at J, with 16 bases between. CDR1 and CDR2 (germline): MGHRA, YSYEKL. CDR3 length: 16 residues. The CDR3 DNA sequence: TGCGCCAGCAGCCAAGATCCCCTGAAATTTCGGTACGAGCAGTACTTC. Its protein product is CASSQDPLKFRYEQYF.

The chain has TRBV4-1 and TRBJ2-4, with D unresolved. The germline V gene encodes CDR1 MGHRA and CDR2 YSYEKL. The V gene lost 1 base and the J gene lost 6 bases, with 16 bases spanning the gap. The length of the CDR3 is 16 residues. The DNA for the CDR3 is TGCGCCAGCAGCCAAGTTTATCCCCGGTCAACAAACATTCAGTACTTC. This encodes CASSQVYPRSTNIQYF.

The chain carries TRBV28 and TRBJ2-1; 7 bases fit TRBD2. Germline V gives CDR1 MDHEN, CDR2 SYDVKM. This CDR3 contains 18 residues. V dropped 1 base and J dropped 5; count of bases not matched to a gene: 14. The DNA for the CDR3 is TGTGCCAGCAGTTTATCTGGGCGGGAGCCAGAACCCCACAATGAGCAGTTCTTC. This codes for CASSLSGREPEPHNEQFF.

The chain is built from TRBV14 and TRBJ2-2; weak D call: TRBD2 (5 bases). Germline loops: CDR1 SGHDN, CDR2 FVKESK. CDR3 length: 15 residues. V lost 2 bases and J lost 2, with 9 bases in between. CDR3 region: CASSQTRGNTGELFF. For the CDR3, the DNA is TGTGCCAGCAGCCAAACACGGGGTAACACCGGGGAGCTGTTTTTT. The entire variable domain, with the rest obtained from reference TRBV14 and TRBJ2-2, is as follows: EAGVTQFPSHSVIEKGQTVTLRCDPISGHDNLYWYRRVMGKEIKFLLHFVKESKQDESGMPNNRFLAERTGGTYSTLKVQPAELEDSGVYFCASSQTRGNTGELFFGEGSRLTVL.

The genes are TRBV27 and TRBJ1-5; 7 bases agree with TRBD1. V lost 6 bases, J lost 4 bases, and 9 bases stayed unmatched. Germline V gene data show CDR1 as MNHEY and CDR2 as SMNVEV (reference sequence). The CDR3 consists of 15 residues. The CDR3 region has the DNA TGTGCCAGCAGCACCCAGGGACAGAAAAATCAGCCCCAGCATTTT. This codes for CASSTQGQKNQPQHF.

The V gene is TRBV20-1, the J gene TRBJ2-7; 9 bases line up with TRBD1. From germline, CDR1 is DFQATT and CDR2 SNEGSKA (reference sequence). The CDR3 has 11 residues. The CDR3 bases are TGCAGAGCCGGGACAGGGAACGAGCAGTACTTC. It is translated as CRAGTGNEQYF.

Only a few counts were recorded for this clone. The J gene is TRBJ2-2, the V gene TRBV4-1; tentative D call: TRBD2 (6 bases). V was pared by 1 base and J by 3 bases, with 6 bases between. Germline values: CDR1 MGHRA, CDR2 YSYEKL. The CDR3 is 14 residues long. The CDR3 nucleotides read TGCGCCAGCAGCCAAGTAGCGGACACCGGGGAGCTGTTTTTT. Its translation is CASSQVADTGELFF.

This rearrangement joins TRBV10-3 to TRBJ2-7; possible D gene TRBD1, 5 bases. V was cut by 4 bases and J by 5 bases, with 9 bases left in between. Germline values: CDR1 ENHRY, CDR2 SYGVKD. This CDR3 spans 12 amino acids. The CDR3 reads CAISGQGNEQYF. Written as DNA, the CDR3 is TGTGCCATCAGTGGGCAGGGCAACGAGCAGTACTTC.

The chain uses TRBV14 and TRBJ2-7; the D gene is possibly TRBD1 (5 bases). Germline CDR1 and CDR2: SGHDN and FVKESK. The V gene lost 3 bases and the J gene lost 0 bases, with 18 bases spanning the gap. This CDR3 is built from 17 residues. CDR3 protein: CASSQADTHIPSYEQYF. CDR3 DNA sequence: TGTGCCAGCAGCCAGGCGGACACCCATATTCCCTCCTACGAGCAGTACTTC.

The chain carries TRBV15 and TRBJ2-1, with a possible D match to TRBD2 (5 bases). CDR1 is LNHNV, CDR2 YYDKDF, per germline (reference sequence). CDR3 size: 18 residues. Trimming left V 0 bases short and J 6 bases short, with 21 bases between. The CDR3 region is CATSRDTPPRGWGNEQFF. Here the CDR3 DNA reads TGTGCCACCAGCAGAGATACCCCCCCTAGAGGGTGGGGCAATGAGCAGTTCTTC.

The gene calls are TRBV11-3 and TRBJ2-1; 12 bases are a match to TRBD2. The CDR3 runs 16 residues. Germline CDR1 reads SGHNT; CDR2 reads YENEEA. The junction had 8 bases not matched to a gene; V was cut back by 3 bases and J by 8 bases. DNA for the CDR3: TGTGCCAGCAGCTTTTGTCGGACTAGCGGGAAGGATGAGCAGTTCTTC. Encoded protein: CASSFCRTSGKDEQFF.

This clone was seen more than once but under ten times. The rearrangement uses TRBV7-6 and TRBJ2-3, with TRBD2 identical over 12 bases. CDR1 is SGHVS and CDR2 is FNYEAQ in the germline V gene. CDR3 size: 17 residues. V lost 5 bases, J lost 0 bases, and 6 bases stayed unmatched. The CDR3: CASSSGLAGFSTDTQYF. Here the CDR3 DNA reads TGTGCCAGCAGCAGTGGACTAGCGGGATTTAGCACAGATACGCAGTATTTT.

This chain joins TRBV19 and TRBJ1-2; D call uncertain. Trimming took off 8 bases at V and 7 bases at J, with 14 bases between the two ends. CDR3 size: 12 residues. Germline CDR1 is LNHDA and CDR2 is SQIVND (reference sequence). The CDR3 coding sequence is TGTGCCAGTTTTACCGGGGAACGTGGCTACACCTTC. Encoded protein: CASFTGERGYTF.

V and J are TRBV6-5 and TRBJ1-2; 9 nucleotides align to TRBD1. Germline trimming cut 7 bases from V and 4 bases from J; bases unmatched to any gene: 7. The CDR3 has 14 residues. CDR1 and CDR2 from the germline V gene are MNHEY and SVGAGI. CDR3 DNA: TGTGCCAGCAACCAAGACAGGGGGGGCTATGGCTACACCTTC. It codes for CASNQDRGGYGYTF.

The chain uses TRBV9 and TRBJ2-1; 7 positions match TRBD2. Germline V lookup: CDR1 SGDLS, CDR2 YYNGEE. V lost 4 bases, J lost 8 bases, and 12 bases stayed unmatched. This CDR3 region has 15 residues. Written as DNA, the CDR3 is TGTGCCAGCAGCCCCCGGTCTGGGGGGAGGGATGAGCAGTTCTTC. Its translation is CASSPRSGGRDEQFF. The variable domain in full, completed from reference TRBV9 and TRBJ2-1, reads DSGVTQTPKHLITATGQRVTLRCSPRSGDLSVYWYQQSLDQGLQFLIQYYNGEERAKGNILERFSAQQFPDLHSELNLSSLELGDSALYFCASSPRSGGRDEQFFGPGTRLTVL.

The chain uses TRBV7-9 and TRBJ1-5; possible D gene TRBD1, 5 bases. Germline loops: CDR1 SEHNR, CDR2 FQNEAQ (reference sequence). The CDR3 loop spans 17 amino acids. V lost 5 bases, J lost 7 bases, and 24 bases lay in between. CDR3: CASSLGIDAQGLQPQHF. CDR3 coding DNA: TGTGCCAGCAGCCTGGGAATAGATGCGCAGGGTTTGCAGCCCCAGCATTTT.

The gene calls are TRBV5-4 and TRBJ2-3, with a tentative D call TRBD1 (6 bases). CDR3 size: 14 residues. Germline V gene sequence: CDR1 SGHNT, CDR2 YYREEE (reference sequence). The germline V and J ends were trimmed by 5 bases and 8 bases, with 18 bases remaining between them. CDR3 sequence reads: CASRAGEGELTQYF. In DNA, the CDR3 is TGTGCCAGCAGGGCTGGAGAGGGGGAGCTTACGCAGTATTTT. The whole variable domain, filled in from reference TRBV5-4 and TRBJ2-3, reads ETGVTQSPTHLIKTRGQQVTLRCSSQSGHNTVSWYQQALGQGPQFIFQYYREEENGRGNFPPRFSGLQFPNYSSELNVNALELDDSALYLCASRAGEGELTQYFGPGTRLTVL.

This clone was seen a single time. The CDR3 bases are TGTGCCAGCAGCTTGGATGGGCTAAGCTCCTACGAGCAGTACTTC. This encodes CASSLDGLSSYEQYF. The chain couples TRBV5-6 to TRBJ2-7; D unclear. Trimming removed 0 bases from V and 0 bases from J, with 10 bases in between. The CDR3 runs to 15 residues. Germline V gives CDR1 SGHDT, CDR2 YYEEEE.

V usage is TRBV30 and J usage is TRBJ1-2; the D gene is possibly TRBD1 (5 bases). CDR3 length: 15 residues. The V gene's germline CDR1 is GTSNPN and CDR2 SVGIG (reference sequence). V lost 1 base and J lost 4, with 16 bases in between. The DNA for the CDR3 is TGTGCCTGGAGTGAGGGGAAAGGAACACGCTATGGCTACACCTTC. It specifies CAWSEGKGTRYGYTF. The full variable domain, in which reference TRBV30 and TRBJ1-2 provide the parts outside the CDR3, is SQTIHQWPATLVQPVGSPLSLECTVEGTSNPNLYWYRQAAGRGLQLLFYSVGIGQISSEVPQNLSASRPQDRQFILSSKKLLLSDSGFYLCAWSEGKGTRYGYTFGSGTRLTVV.

The CDR3 sequence: CASSQAAVSTDTQYF. The CDR3 coding sequence is TGCGCCAGCAGCCAAGCGGCGGTTAGCACAGATACGCAGTATTTT. The chain uses TRBV4-1 and TRBJ2-3; D call uncertain. V lost 1 base and J lost 0, with 8 bases in between. The CDR3 has 15 residues. Looked up from germline, CDR1 is MGHRA and CDR2 is YSYEKL.

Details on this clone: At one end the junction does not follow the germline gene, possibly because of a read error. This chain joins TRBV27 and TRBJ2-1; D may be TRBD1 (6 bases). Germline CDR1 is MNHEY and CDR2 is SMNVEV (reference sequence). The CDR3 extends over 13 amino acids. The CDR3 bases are TGTGCCAGCCGTTTGCGACAGGCACTTGTTCAGTTCTTC. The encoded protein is CASRLRQALVQFF.

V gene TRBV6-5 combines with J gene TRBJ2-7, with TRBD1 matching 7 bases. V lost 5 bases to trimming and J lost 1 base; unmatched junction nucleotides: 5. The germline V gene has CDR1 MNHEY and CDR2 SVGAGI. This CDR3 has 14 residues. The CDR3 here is CASSHRDSSYEQYF. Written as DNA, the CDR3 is TGTGCCAGCAGTCACCGGGACAGTTCCTACGAGCAGTACTTC.

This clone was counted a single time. CDR3 residues: CASSLCGSDLGVGNEQFF. The CDR3 nucleotides are TGTGCCAGCAGCTTGTGCGGGAGTGACTTGGGGGTGGGTAATGAGCAGTTCTTC. This chain joins TRBV7-9 and TRBJ2-1, with 7 positions matching TRBD2. The J segment lost 7 bases and the V segment lost 3 bases, leaving 18 bases of the junction unmatched. The germline V gene encodes CDR1 SEHNR and CDR2 FQNEAQ (reference sequence). This CDR3 has 18 amino acids.

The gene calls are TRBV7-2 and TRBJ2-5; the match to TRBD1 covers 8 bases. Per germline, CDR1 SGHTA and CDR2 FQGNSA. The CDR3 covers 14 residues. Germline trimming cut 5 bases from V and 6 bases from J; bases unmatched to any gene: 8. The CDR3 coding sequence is TGTGCCAGCAGCCCCAGACAGGGGTGGAAGACCCAGTACTTC. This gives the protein CASSPRQGWKTQYF.

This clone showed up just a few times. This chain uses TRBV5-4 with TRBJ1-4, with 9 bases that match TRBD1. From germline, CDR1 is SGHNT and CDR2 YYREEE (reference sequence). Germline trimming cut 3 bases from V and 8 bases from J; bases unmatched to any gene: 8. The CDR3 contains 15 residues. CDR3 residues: CASSWTGAAGEKLFF. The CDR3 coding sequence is TGTGCCAGCAGCTGGACAGGGGCTGCCGGGGAAAAACTGTTTTTT.

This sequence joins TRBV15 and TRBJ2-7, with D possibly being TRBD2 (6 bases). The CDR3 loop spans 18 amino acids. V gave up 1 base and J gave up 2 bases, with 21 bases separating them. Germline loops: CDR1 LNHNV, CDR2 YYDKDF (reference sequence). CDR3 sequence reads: CATSRAIPIAELPYEQYF. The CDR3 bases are TGTGCCACCAGCAGAGCGATTCCCATAGCGGAGTTGCCCTACGAGCAGTACTTC.

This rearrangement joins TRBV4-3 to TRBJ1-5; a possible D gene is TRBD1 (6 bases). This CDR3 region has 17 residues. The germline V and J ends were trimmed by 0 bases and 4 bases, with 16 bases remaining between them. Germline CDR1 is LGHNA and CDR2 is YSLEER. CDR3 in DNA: TGCGCCAGCAGCCAAGATATGGGGCAGGGGCGGAATCAGCCCCAGCATTTT. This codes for CASSQDMGQGRNQPQHF.